These T cell receptor beta chains were read from a single sample in a study of blood T cell repertoires in COVID-19. Here immunoSEQ multiplex PCR was the method, and the copy in TCRdb shows in-frame clones only, minus some. The table has some 70,000 clones, 80% to 90% seen once. The specimen was peripheral blood. Source of these receptors: a woman between 55 and 75 years old with acute or convalescent COVID-19. CDR3s include the opening cysteine and the closing phenylalanine or tryptophan. D genes are given only for firm matches. Some rows have no size entry. The others give once, few or many, or a class for an expanded clone.

D gene: TRBD1
clone size: .
V gene: TRBV6-5
J gene: TRBJ1-6
CDR3 protein: CASLGTGIFTLHF
CDR3 DNA: TGTGCCAGCCTCGGGACAGGCATTTTCACCCTCCACTTT

D gene: .
clone size: .
V gene: TRBV2
J gene: TRBJ1-1
CDR3 protein: CASSEQVGNTEAFF
CDR3 DNA: TGTGCCAGCAGTGAACAGGTGGGGAACACTGAAGCTTTCTTT

D gene: .
clone size: few
V gene: TRBV27
J gene: TRBJ1-3
CDR3 protein: CASSFGVGNTIYF
CDR3 DNA: TGTGCCAGCAGTTTCGGGGTAGGAAACACCATATATTTT

D gene: .
clone size: .
V gene: TRBV24-1
J gene: TRBJ1-1
CDR3 protein: CATSGAGRETEAFF
CDR3 DNA: TGTGCCACCAGTGGAGCGGGGCGGGAAACTGAAGCTTTCTTT

D gene: TRBD1
clone size: .
V gene: TRBV11-1
J gene: TRBJ2-1
CDR3 protein: CASSRGTGGFNEQFF
CDR3 DNA: TGTGCCAGCAGCCGTGGGACAGGGGGCTTCAATGAGCAGTTCTTC

D gene: TRBD1
clone size: .
V gene: TRBV5-8
J gene: TRBJ1-1
CDR3 protein: CASSLDRGRTEAFF
CDR3 DNA: TGTGCCAGCAGCTTGGACAGGGGGAGGACTGAAGCTTTCTTT

D gene: .
clone size: .
V gene: TRBV18
J gene: TRBJ1-2
CDR3 protein: CASSPGLAPVGYTF
CDR3 DNA: TGTGCCAGCTCACCAGGGCTGGCTCCCGTTGGCTACACCTTC

D gene: .
clone size: .
V gene: TRBV5-1
J gene: TRBJ1-3
CDR3 protein: CASSQQGARSGNTIYF
CDR3 DNA: TGCGCCAGCAGCCAACAGGGAGCCCGGTCCGGAAACACCATATATTTT

D gene: TRBD1
clone size: .
V gene: TRBV9
J gene: TRBJ1-1
CDR3 protein: CASSKGQANTEAFF
CDR3 DNA: TGTGCCAGCAGCAAAGGACAGGCGAACACTGAAGCTTTCTTT

D gene: .
clone size: .
V gene: TRBV7-3
J gene: TRBJ1-1
CDR3 protein: CASSLRPTSEAFF
CDR3 DNA: TGTGCCAGCAGCTTAAGGCCCACGTCTGAAGCTTTCTTT

D gene: TRBD2
clone size: .
V gene: TRBV5-1
J gene: TRBJ2-3
CDR3 protein: CASSLGGRATDTQYF
CDR3 DNA: TGCGCCAGCAGCTTGGGCGGGAGGGCCACAGATACGCAGTATTTT

D gene: .
clone size: .
V gene: TRBV5-6
J gene: TRBJ1-3
CDR3 protein: CASSLGLSSGNTIYF
CDR3 DNA: TGTGCCAGCAGCTTGGGACTGAGCTCTGGAAACACCATATATTTT

D gene: .
clone size: .
V gene: TRBV20-1
J gene: TRBJ2-1
CDR3 protein: CSARIGNEQFF
CDR3 DNA: TGCAGTGCCCGGATCGGGAATGAGCAGTTCTTC

D gene: TRBD1
clone size: .
V gene: TRBV6-5
J gene: TRBJ2-2
CDR3 protein: CATLRDRGTGELFF
CDR3 DNA: TGTGCCACGTTGAGAGACAGGGGTACCGGGGAGCTGTTTTTT

D gene: .
clone size: few
V gene: TRBV4-1
J gene: TRBJ2-7
CDR3 protein: CASSQEVRGEQYF
CDR3 DNA: TGCGCCAGCAGCCAAGAAGTCCGCGGGGAGCAGTACTTC

D gene: TRBD2
clone size: .
V gene: TRBV24-1
J gene: TRBJ2-5
CDR3 protein: CATSDPIAGGQETQYF
CDR3 DNA: TGTGCCACCAGTGACCCTATAGCGGGAGGGCAAGAGACTCAGTACTTC

D gene: .
clone size: .
V gene: TRBV19
J gene: TRBJ1-1
CDR3 protein: CASSIDLRQMKAFF
CDR3 DNA: TGTGCCAGTAGTATAGATCTGAGACAAATGAAAGCTTTCTTT

D gene: TRBD2
clone size: .
V gene: TRBV19
J gene: TRBJ2-3
CDR3 protein: CASSRRTSGIRVADTQYF
CDR3 DNA: TGTGCCAGTAGTAGAAGGACTAGCGGTATACGGGTCGCAGATACGCAGTATTTT

D gene: .
clone size: .
V gene: TRBV12-3/TRBV12-4
J gene: TRBJ1-2
CDR3 protein: CASSSGYGYTF
CDR3 DNA: TGTGCCAGCAGTTCCGGTTATGGCTACACCTTC

D gene: TRBD1
clone size: .
V gene: TRBV7-3
J gene: TRBJ1-2
CDR3 protein: CASSETGDNYGYTF
CDR3 DNA: TGTGCCAGCAGCGAGACAGGGGACAACTATGGCTACACCTTC

D gene: .
clone size: few
V gene: TRBV7-3
J gene: TRBJ2-2
CDR3 protein: CASSPGTPTGELFF
CDR3 DNA: TGTGCCAGCAGCCCCGGGACTCCCACCGGGGAGCTGTTTTTT

D gene: .
clone size: .
V gene: TRBV4-1
J gene: TRBJ2-1
CDR3 protein: CASSQVFTSNNEQFF
CDR3 DNA: TGCGCCAGCAGCCAAGTGTTTACTAGCAACAATGAGCAGTTCTTC

D gene: .
clone size: .
V gene: TRBV7-8
J gene: TRBJ2-4
CDR3 protein: CASSLGETGKNIQYF
CDR3 DNA: TGTGCCAGCAGCTTAGGGGAGACGGGGAAAAACATTCAGTACTTC

D gene: TRBD2
clone size: .
V gene: TRBV6-2/TRBV6-3
J gene: TRBJ2-7
CDR3 protein: CASSYPTSGGTYEQYF
CDR3 DNA: TGTGCCAGCAGTTACCCCACAAGCGGGGGTACTTACGAGCAGTACTTC

D gene: .
clone size: .
V gene: TRBV10-3
J gene: TRBJ2-3
CDR3 protein: CAISSPEQGDTQYF
CDR3 DNA: TGTGCCATCAGTAGTCCCGAACAGGGTGATACGCAGTATTTT

D gene: .
clone size: .
V gene: TRBV19
J gene: TRBJ2-3
CDR3 protein: CASNGGGTDTQYF
CDR3 DNA: TGTGCCAGTAATGGCGGGGGCACAGATACGCAGTATTTT

D gene: TRBD1
clone size: .
V gene: TRBV29-1
J gene: TRBJ2-2
CDR3 protein: CSAIQGTGELFF
CDR3 DNA: TGCAGCGCAATACAGGGGACCGGGGAGCTGTTTTTT

D gene: .
clone size: .
V gene: TRBV10-3
J gene: TRBJ2-3
CDR3 protein: CAISRGLTSTDTQYF
CDR3 DNA: TGTGCCATCAGTCGGGGACTTACTAGCACAGATACGCAGTATTTT